The 22 T cell receptor beta chains reported below all come from one sample, sequenced in a study of T cell responses to AZD1222 COVID-19 vaccine. The repertoire was sequenced with immunoSEQ multiplex PCR; TCRdb's copy has only in-frame clones and lacks some. The sample has 150,000 to 200,000 clones; around 93% are singletons. Sequencing used peripheral blood, obtained on day 0 of AZD1222 vaccination. The receptors originated from an adult in good health.

The CDR3 bases are TGTGCCAGCAGCAGAGACAGGGATGATGACTTGGGGGAGCAGTACTTC. Protein: CASSRDRDDDLGEQYF. The J gene is TRBJ2-7, the V gene TRBV2; 7 nucleotides agree with TRBD1. The CDR3 has 16 amino acids. V lost 6 bases and J lost 7; bases outside the gene matches: 18. CDR1 is SNHLY and CDR2 is FYNNEI in the germline V gene.

This rearrangement joins TRBV3-1 (or the pseudogene TRBV3-2) to TRBJ2-3, with a weak D call TRBD2 (6 bases). V lost 3 bases and J 0 bases, leaving 13 bases between the germline ends. The CDR3 runs 16 residues. Germline V gene sequence: CDR1 LGHDT, CDR2 YNNKEL (reference sequence). In nucleotides, the CDR3 is TGTGCCAGCAGCCATTGGTTTGCGGGGAGCACAGATACGCAGTATTTT. Its protein is CASSHWFAGSTDTQYF.

The chain employs TRBV6-2 or TRBV6-3 and TRBJ1-2; D might be TRBD1 (5 bases). Trimming shortened V by 6 bases and J by 8 bases, and 16 bases separated the two germline ends. The CDR3 spans 13 residues. The germline CDR1 and CDR2 sequences are MNHEY and SVGEGT. This CDR3 reads CASSASDIWGYTF. The CDR3 bases are TGTGCCAGCAGCGCCTCGGACATATGGGGCTACACCTTC.

The rearrangement joins TRBV9 to TRBJ1-1; D possibly corresponds to TRBD1 (5 bases). CDR1 SGDLS and CDR2 YYNGEE come from the germline V gene. V dropped 4 bases and J dropped 8 bases, with 15 bases sitting between them. The CDR3 totals 13 residues. In nucleotides, the CDR3 is TGTGCCAGCAGCCCCAAACCCCAGGGCGAAGCTTTCTTT. Translation gives CASSPKPQGEAFF.

The J gene is TRBJ1-2, the V gene TRBV2; D may be TRBD1 (5 bases). The V end was cut by 3 bases, the J end by 7 bases, with 12 bases between. CDR3 length: 13 amino acids. The germline CDR1 and CDR2 sequences are SNHLY and FYNNEI. This chain's CDR3 is CASSEQGGGGYTF. CDR3 DNA: TGTGCCAGCAGTGAGCAGGGCGGTGGTGGCTACACCTTC.

The gene calls are TRBV5-1 and TRBJ2-1; D tentatively fits TRBD1 or TRBD2 (5 bases each). Trimming took off 4 bases at V and 7 bases at J, with 18 bases between the two ends. CDR1 is SGHRS, CDR2 YFSETQ, per germline. The CDR3 totals 15 residues. The CDR3 spells CASSPPGRSQNEQFF. In DNA, the CDR3 is TGCGCCAGCAGCCCCCCGGGACGTTCGCAGAATGAGCAGTTCTTC.

The CDR3 here is CASSPWAQSGSYNSPLHF. CDR3 DNA sequence: TGTGCCAGCTCACCGTGGGCCCAATCGGGCTCCTATAATTCACCCCTCCACTTT. This sequence joins TRBV18 and TRBJ1-6, with D hard to call. Germline assignment: CDR1 KGHSH and CDR2 LQKENI. V was pared by 3 bases and J by 0 bases, with 15 bases between. This CDR3 is 18 amino acids long.

The rearrangement uses TRBV15 and TRBJ1-2, with a tentative D call TRBD1 (5 bases). Trimming removed 0 bases from V and 3 bases from J, with 11 bases in between. Germline CDR1 reads LNHNV; CDR2 reads YYDKDF (reference sequence). This CDR3 is 15 amino acids long. This CDR3 reads CATSRERGPYYGYTF. The CDR3, as DNA: TGTGCCACCAGCAGAGAGAGGGGTCCATACTATGGCTACACCTTC.

The gene calls are TRBV6-1 and TRBJ1-5; D is perhaps TRBD1 (5 bases). The V and J ends lost 2 bases and 4 bases respectively, with 15 bases between them. The germline V gene encodes CDR1 MNHNS and CDR2 SASEGT. The CDR3 extends over 16 amino acids. In DNA form, the CDR3 reads TGTGCCAGCAGTGAAAAGGGTGGGGGACTTAATCAGCCCCAGCATTTT. Residues: CASSEKGGGLNQPQHF.

This clone was seen a few times. The rearrangement joins TRBV29-1 to TRBJ1-1; 7 positions match TRBD1. Trimming cost V 0 bases and J 5 bases; bases outside gene matches: 6. The CDR3 contains 14 residues. Germline CDR1 and CDR2: SQVTM and ANQGSEA. In DNA form, the CDR3 reads TGCAGCGTTGAAGATACCCAACAGGGGACTGAAGCTTTCTTT. This encodes CSVEDTQQGTEAFF.

The chain has TRBV30 and TRBJ1-1; D gene ambiguous. The germline gives CDR1 GTSNPN, CDR2 SVGIG (reference sequence). This CDR3 has 11 amino acids. V was clipped by 4 bases and J by 1 base, with 4 bases between them. The CDR3 here is CAWNGNTEAFF. The CDR3 nucleotides are TGTGCCTGGAACGGGAACACTGAAGCTTTCTTT.

V and J are TRBV7-2 and TRBJ1-1; D may be TRBD1 (5 bases). V lost 1 base, J lost 8 bases, and 20 bases lay in between. The CDR3 is 16 amino acids. Germline CDR1 and CDR2: SGHTA and FQGNSA. DNA of the CDR3: TGTGCCAGCAGCTTAGGAGGGGCCAGCTGGGCTCGAGAAGCTTTCTTT. As protein: CASSLGGASWAREAFF.

This clone was recorded once. The genes are TRBV28 and TRBJ1-5, with D perhaps matching TRBD1 (5 bases). Trimming shortened V by 4 bases and J by 0 bases, and 19 bases separated the two germline ends. This CDR3 comprises 18 residues. Germline values: CDR1 MDHEN, CDR2 SYDVKM. The CDR3 DNA follows: TGTGCCAGCAGTTCTGGGACGCAAATCGTCTATAGCAATCAGCCCCAGCATTTT. Translated: CASSSGTQIVYSNQPQHF.

This chain connects TRBV2 to TRBJ1-5, with D tentatively TRBD1 (6 bases). The CDR3 sequence is 16 residues long. Germline CDR1 reads SNHLY; CDR2 reads FYNNEI. Trimming shortened V by 0 bases and J by 2 bases, and 11 bases separated the two germline ends. As DNA, the CDR3 is TGTGCCAGCAGTGAAGCGTTCGCAGGGGGCAATCAGCCCCAGCATTTT. Amino acids: CASSEAFAGGNQPQHF.

The chain joins TRBV6-5 to TRBJ2-3, with D perhaps given as TRBD1 or TRBD2 (5 bases each). There are 13 residues in the CDR3. Germline V gives CDR1 MNHEY, CDR2 SVGAGI. Trimming shortened V by 6 bases and J by 8 bases, and 15 bases separated the two germline ends. The CDR3, as DNA: TGTGCCAGCAGACCCGGGGCCTTGGTTACGCAGTATTTT. It is translated as CASRPGALVTQYF.

In this sample, this clone turned up a few times. The chain uses TRBV15 and TRBJ2-7, with D possibly being TRBD1 (6 bases). With 5 bases removed from V and 0 bases from J, the gap between germline ends came to 14 bases. This CDR3 is 15 amino acids long. Germline lookup yields CDR1 LNHNV and CDR2 YYDKDF (reference sequence). CDR3 bases: TGTGCCACCAGCGGTGGCAGGGGCGGCTCCTACGAGCAGTACTTC. Its protein is CATSGGRGGSYEQYF. Supplemented by reference TRBV15 and TRBJ2-7, the full variable domain reads DAMVIQNPRYQVTQFGKPVTLSCSQTLNHNVMYWYQQKSSQAPKLLFHYYDKDFNNEADTPDNFQSRRPNTSFCFLDIRSPGLGDTAMYLCATSGGRGGSYEQYFGPGTRLTVT.

This clone has just one count. The chain has TRBV30 and TRBJ2-1, with D tentatively TRBD2 (7 bases). The germline gives CDR1 GTSNPN, CDR2 SVGIG (reference sequence). The CDR3 is 15 amino acids. V lost 2 bases and J lost 3, with 14 bases in between. The CDR3 is CAWSKRGALYNEQFF. The CDR3 coding sequence is TGTGCCTGGAGTAAACGGGGGGCGCTCTACAATGAGCAGTTCTTC.

The sample holds a few counts of this clone. This rearrangement joins TRBV4-1 to TRBJ1-2, with D possibly being TRBD1 (6 bases). The germline V and J ends were trimmed by 4 bases and 3 bases, with 15 bases remaining between them. The CDR3 runs 15 residues. Germline loops: CDR1 MGHRA, CDR2 YSYEKL. The CDR3 loop reads CASSPVRGADYGYTF. For the CDR3, the DNA is TGCGCCAGCAGCCCGGTTCGGGGGGCGGACTATGGCTACACCTTC.

This clone was observed a handful of times. J is TRBJ1-1 and V is TRBV10-3, with TRBD1 matching over 7 bases. The CDR3 covers 13 residues. Germline V gives CDR1 ENHRY, CDR2 SYGVKD. V lost 7 bases to trimming and J lost 1 base; unmatched junction nucleotides: 3. Written as DNA, the CDR3 is TGTGCCATCAATTGGGACAGGAACACTGAAGCTTTCTTT. Translating gives CAINWDRNTEAFF.

This clone was seen only once. The chain couples TRBV30 to TRBJ1-6; the match to TRBD1 covers 9 bases. This CDR3 is 14 amino acids long. The trim removed 3 bases at V and 10 bases at J, leaving 7 bases unmatched. Germline CDR1 GTSNPN, CDR2 SVGIG (reference sequence). The CDR3 DNA sequence: TGTGCCTGGAGGCCGGGACAGGGCTACTCACCCCTCCACTTT. Its protein product is CAWRPGQGYSPLHF.

This chain uses TRBV30 with TRBJ1-3; TRBD1 might be the D (5 bases). Germline V gives CDR1 GTSNPN, CDR2 SVGIG (reference sequence). Trimming removed 0 bases at V and 0 bases at J, with 12 bases between. The CDR3 runs 16 residues. The CDR3 spells CAWSVVTRDSGNTIYF. CDR3 nucleotides: TGTGCCTGGAGTGTAGTCACCAGGGACTCTGGAAACACCATATATTTT.

V and J are TRBV2 and TRBJ2-7; 8 bases line up with TRBD2. The CDR3 has 14 amino acids. V lost 8 bases, J lost 1 base, and 7 bases stayed unmatched. Germline CDR1 is SNHLY and CDR2 is FYNNEI. DNA for the CDR3: TGTGCCAGCTCCCCCCAGCGGGGGTCCTACGAGCAGTACTTC. Protein: CASSPQRGSYEQYF.